A selection of T cell receptor beta chains follows, all from one sample in a study of blood T cell repertoires in COVID-19. Libraries were prepared by immunoSEQ multiplex PCR; TCRdb keeps only in-frame clonotypes and omits some of them. Of about 670,000 clones in the sample, around 90% are singletons; the top ten hold approximately 0.3%. The sequencing input was peripheral blood. These receptors originate from a woman aged 18-30 years with acute or convalescent COVID-19. CDR3s include the opening cysteine and the closing phenylalanine or tryptophan. D genes are given only for firm matches. Part of the rows lack a size; the others show once, few, many or a class for expanded clones.

clone_size j_call d_call v_call cdr3_nt cdr3_aa
- TRBJ1-1 - TRBV6-5 TGTGCCTCCTCACCGACAGGCTCAGGCGAGGCTTTCTTT CASSPTGSGEAFF
- TRBJ1-2 - TRBV19 TGTGCCAGTAGTTGGGGGGACTATGGCTACACCTTC CASSWGDYGYTF
- TRBJ2-1 TRBD2 TRBV4-3 TGCGCCAGCTGGGTCTTCCGGGGGGGCGGTGAGCAGTTCTTC CASWVFRGGGEQFF
- TRBJ1-1 - TRBV3-1/TRBV3-2 TGTGCCAGCAGCCCCTCATCAGGTTTCACTGAAGCTTTCTTT CASSPSSGFTEAFF
- TRBJ1-2 - TRBV2 TGTGCCAGCAATACCGGACAGAGCGCTAACTATGGCTACACCTTC CASNTGQSANYGYTF
- TRBJ1-1 - TRBV5-1 TGCGCCAGCAGCTTGGCCGGGGGGGCCACGAACACTGAAGCTTTCTTT CASSLAGGATNTEAFF
- TRBJ2-1 - TRBV19 TGTGCCAGTAGTATAGTGAGTGAAGAGCAGTTCTTC CASSIVSEEQFF
- TRBJ1-1 - TRBV6-5 TGTGCCAGCAGGGAGTTTCTAGGCACTGAAGCTTTCTTT CASREFLGTEAFF
- TRBJ2-7 TRBD1 TRBV19 TGTGCCAGTAGTTGGACAGGGCGAACCTACGAGCAGTACTTC CASSWTGRTYEQYF
- TRBJ1-4 - TRBV7-9 TGTGCCAGCAGCTATGACAAGGATAATGAAAAACTGTTTTTT CASSYDKDNEKLFF
- TRBJ1-1 TRBD1 TRBV3-1/TRBV3-2 TGTGCCAGCAGCCCCCGCACAGGGGTGAACACTGAAGCTTTCTTT CASSPRTGVNTEAFF
few TRBJ2-2 - TRBV6-5 TGTGCCAGCAGCAAAGCTCCTGACACCGGGGAGCTGTTTTTT CASSKAPDTGELFF
- TRBJ1-1 - TRBV5-5 TGTGCCAGCATCATTAACACTGAAGCTTTCTTT CASIINTEAFF
- TRBJ1-2 - TRBV7-9 TGTGCCAGCAGCTTAGGACTGCACTATGGCTACACCTTC CASSLGLHYGYTF
- TRBJ1-5 - TRBV7-2 TGTGCCAGCAGCTTATGGGTAGGGGGTCAGCCCCAGCATTTT CASSLWVGGQPQHF
- TRBJ1-1 - TRBV2 TGTGCCAGCAGTGATGCAGGGGCTGCTTTCTTT CASSDAGAAFF
once TRBJ2-6 TRBD1 TRBV2 TGTGCCAGCAGTGCCAACAGGGGTGGTGGGGCCAACGTCCTGACTTTC CASSANRGGGANVLTF
- TRBJ1-5 TRBD1 TRBV12-5 TGTGCTAGTGGTTTGACGACAGGGTGGGGACAGCCCCAGCATTTT CASGLTTGWGQPQHF
- TRBJ2-5 - TRBV4-1 TGCGCCAGCAGCCGGGGGCGTACAGAGACCCAGTACTTC CASSRGRTETQYF
- TRBJ1-2 TRBD1 TRBV12-5 TGTGCTAGTGGTCCGGACAGGGCCTATGGCTACACCTTC CASGPDRAYGYTF
once TRBJ1-2 - TRBV29-1 TGCAGCGTTGAAAGATGGGCAGGCAGAGATTATGGCTACACCTTC CSVERWAGRDYGYTF
- TRBJ2-5 - TRBV3-1/TRBV3-2 TGTGCCAGCAGCCCCAGTCTGGTCGAGACCCAGTACTTC CASSPSLVETQYF